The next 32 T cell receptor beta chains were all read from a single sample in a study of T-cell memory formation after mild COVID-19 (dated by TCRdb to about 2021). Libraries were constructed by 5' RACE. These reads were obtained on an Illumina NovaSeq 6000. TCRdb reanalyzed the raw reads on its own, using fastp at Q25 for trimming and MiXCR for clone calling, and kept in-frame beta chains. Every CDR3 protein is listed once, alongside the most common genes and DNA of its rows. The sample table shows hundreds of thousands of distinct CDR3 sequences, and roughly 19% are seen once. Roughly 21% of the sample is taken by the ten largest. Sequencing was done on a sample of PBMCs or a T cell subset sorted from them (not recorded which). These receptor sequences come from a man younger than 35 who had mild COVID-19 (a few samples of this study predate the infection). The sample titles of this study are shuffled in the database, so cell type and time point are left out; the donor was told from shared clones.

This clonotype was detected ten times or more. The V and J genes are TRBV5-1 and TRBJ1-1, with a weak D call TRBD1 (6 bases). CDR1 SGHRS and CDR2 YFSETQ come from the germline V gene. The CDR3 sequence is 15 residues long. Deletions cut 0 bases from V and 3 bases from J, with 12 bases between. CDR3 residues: CASSLVGGDYTEAFF. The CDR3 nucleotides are TGCGCCAGCAGCTTGGTTGGGGGCGATTACACTGAAGCTTTCTTT.

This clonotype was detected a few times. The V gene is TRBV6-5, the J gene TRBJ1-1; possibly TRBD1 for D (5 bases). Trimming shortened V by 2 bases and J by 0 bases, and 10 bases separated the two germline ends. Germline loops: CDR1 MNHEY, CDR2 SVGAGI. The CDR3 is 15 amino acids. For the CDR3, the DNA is TGTGCCAGCAGTTACATGGGGACTTTGAACACTGAAGCTTTCTTT. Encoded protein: CASSYMGTLNTEAFF.

The CDR3 here is CASRTGRGPRTDTQYF. In nucleotides, the CDR3 is TGCGCCAGCAGGACTGGGAGGGGCCCGCGGACAGATACGCAGTATTTT. The chain combines TRBV10-2 with TRBJ2-3, with TRBD2 identical over 7 bases. CDR3 length: 16 amino acids. The germline V gene encodes CDR1 WSHSY and CDR2 SAAADI. V was pared by 6 bases and J by 3 bases, with 12 bases of the junction left unmatched.

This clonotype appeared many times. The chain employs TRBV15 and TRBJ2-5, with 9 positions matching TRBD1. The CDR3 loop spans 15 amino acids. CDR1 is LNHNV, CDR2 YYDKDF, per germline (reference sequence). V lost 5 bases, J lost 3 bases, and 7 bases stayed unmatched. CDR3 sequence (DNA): TGTGCCACCAGCCGTGACAGGGGGTGGGAAGAGACCCAGTACTTC. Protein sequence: CATSRDRGWEETQYF.

The CDR3 protein is CASTAVELAEQYF. CDR3 bases: TGCGCCAGCACGGCGGTAGAACTAGCGGAGCAGTACTTC. This sequence joins TRBV5-1 and TRBJ2-7, with TRBD2 identical over 7 bases. The J segment lost 7 bases and the V segment lost 6 bases, leaving 10 bases of the junction unmatched. CDR1 is SGHRS, CDR2 YFSETQ, per germline. The CDR3 length is 13 residues.

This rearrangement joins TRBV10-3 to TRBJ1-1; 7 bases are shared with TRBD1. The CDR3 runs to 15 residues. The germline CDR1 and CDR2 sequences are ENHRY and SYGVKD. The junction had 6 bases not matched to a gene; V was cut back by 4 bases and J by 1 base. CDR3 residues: CAISVRGLGNTEAFF. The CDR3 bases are TGTGCCATCAGTGTGAGGGGGCTGGGGAACACTGAAGCTTTCTTT.

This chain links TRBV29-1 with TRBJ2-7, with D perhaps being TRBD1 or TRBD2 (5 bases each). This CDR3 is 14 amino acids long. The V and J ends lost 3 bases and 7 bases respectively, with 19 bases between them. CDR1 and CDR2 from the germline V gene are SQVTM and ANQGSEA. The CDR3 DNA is TGCAGCGTTGATGTAAGTGGGGCTGGGAGTGAGCAGTACGTC. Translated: CSVDVSGAGSEQYV.

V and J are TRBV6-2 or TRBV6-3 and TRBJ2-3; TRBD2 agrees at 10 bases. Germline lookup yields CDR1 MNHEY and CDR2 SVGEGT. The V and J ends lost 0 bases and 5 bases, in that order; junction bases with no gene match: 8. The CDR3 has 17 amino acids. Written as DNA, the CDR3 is TGTGCCAGCAGTTACTCCCCAGCGGGGGGGCCCAGAGATACGCAGTATTTT. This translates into CASSYSPAGGPRDTQYF.

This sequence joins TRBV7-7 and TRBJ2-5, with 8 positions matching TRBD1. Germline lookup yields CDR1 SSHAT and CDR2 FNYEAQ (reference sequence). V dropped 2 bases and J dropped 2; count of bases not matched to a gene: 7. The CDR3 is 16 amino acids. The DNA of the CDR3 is TGTGCCAGCAGCTTAAACCCCGGACAGGGACAAGAGACCCAGTACTTC. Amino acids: CASSLNPGQGQETQYF.

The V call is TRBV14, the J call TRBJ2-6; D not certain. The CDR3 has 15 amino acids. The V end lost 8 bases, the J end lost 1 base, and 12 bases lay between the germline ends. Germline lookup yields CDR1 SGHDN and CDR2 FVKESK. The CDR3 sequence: CASHSYRSGANVLTF. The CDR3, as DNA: TGTGCCAGCCACAGCTACCGATCTGGGGCCAACGTCCTGACTTTC.

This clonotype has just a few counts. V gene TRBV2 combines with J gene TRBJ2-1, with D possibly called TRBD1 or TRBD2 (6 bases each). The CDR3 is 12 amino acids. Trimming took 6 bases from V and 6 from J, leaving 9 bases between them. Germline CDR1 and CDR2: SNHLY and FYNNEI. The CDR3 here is CASRGGGNEQFF. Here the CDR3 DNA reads TGTGCCAGCAGGGGGGGCGGCAATGAGCAGTTCTTC.

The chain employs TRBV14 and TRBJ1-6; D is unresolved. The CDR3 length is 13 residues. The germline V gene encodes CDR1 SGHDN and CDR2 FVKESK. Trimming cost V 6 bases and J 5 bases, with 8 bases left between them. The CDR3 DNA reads TGTGCCAGCAGGAGGGTGGATAATTCACCCCTCCACTTT. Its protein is CASRRVDNSPLHF.

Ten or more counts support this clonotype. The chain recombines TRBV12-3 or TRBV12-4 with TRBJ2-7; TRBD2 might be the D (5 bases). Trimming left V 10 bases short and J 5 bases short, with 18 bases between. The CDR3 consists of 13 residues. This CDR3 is CAISRTSKNEQYF. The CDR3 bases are TGTGCCATCTCAAGGACTTCGAAAAACGAGCAGTACTTC.

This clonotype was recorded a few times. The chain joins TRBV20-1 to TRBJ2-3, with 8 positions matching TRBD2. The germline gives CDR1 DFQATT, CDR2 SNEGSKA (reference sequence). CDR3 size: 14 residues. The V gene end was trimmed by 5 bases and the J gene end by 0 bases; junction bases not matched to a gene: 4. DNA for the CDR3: TGCAGTGCTGGTAGCGGGGCTAGCACAGATACGCAGTATTTT. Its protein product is CSAGSGASTDTQYF.

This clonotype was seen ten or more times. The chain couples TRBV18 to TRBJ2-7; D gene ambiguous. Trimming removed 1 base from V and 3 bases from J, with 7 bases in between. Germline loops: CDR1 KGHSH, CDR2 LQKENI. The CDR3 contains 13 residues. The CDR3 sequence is CASSPQDGYEQYV. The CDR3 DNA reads TGTGCCAGCTCACCACAGGACGGCTACGAGCAGTACGTC.

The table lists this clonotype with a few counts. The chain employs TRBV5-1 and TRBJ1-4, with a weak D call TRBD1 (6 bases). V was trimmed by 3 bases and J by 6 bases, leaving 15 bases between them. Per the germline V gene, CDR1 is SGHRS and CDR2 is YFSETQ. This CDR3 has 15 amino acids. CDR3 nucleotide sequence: TGCGCCAGCAGCTCCCGACAGGAAAAGGATGAAAAACTGTTTTTT. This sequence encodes CASSSRQEKDEKLFF.

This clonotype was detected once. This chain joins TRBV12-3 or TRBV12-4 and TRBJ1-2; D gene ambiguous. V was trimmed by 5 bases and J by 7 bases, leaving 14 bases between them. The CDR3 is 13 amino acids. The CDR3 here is CASSARVFPGYTF. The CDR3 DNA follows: TGTGCCAGCAGTGCGAGGGTTTTCCCTGGCTACACCTTC.

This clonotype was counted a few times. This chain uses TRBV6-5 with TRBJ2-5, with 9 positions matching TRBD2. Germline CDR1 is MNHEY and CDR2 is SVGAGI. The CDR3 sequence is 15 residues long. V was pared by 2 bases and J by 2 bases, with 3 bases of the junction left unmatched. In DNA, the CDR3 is TGTGCCAGCAGTTACGAAGCGGGGGGACAAGAGACCCAGTACTTC. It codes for CASSYEAGGQETQYF.

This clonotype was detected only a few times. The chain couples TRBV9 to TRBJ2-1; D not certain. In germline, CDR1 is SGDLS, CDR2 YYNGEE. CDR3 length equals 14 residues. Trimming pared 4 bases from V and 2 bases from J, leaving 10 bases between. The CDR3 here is CASSTQGAYNEQFF. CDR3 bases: TGTGCCAGCAGCACCCAAGGTGCCTACAATGAGCAGTTCTTC.

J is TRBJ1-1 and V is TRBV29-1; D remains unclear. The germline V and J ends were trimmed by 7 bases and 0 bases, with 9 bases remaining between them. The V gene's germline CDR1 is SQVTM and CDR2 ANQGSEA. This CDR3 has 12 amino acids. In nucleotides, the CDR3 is TGCAGCGGTACTAAAATGAACACTGAAGCTTTCTTT. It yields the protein CSGTKMNTEAFF.

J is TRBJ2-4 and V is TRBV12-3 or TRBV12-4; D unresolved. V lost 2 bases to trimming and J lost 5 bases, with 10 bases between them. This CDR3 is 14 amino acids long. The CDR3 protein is CASSLPDGQNIQYF. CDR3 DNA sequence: TGTGCCAGCAGTTTACCGGACGGTCAAAACATTCAGTACTTC.

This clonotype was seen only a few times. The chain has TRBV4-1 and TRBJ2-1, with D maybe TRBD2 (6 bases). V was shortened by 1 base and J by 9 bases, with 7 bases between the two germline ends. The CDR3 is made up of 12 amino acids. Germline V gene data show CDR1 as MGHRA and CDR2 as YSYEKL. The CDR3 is CASSQVGGEQFF. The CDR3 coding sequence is TGCGCCAGCAGCCAAGTGGGAGGTGAGCAGTTCTTC.

CDR3 sequence (DNA): TGTGCCAGCAGTGGGGACAATAATGAGCAGTTCTTC. This gives the protein CASSGDNNEQFF. The V and J genes are TRBV2 and TRBJ2-1; tentatively, D is TRBD1 (6 bases). Trimming pared 4 bases from V and 7 bases from J, leaving 8 bases between. This CDR3 has 12 residues. Per the germline V gene, CDR1 is SNHLY and CDR2 is FYNNEI.

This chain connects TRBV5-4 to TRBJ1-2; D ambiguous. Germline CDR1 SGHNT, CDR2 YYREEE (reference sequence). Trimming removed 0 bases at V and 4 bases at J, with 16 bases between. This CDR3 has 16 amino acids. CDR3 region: CASSLGPQQTLYGYTF. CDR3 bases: TGTGCCAGCAGCTTGGGACCTCAGCAGACACTCTATGGCTACACCTTC.

CDR3 region: CASSESSVRQYF. CDR3 DNA sequence: TGCGCCAGCAGTGAGAGCTCTGTGAGGCAGTATTTT. The chain carries TRBV10-2 and TRBJ2-3; D ambiguous. CDR1 and CDR2 from the germline V gene are WSHSY and SAAADI. V was shortened by 2 bases and J by 11 bases, with 11 bases between the two germline ends. The length of the CDR3 is 12 residues.

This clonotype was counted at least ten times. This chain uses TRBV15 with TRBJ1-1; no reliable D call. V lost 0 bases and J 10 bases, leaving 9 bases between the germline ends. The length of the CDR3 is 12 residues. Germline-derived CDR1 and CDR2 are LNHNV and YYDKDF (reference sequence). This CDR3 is CATSRDVEGAFF. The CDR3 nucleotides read TGTGCCACCAGCAGAGATGTCGAGGGAGCTTTCTTT.

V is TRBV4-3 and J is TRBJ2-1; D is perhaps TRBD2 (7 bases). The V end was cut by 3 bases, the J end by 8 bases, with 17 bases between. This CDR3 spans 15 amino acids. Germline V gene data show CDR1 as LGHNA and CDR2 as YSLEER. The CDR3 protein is CASSHRQGRADEQFF. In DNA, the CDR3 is TGCGCCAGCAGCCACCGGCAGGGGAGGGCGGATGAGCAGTTCTTC.

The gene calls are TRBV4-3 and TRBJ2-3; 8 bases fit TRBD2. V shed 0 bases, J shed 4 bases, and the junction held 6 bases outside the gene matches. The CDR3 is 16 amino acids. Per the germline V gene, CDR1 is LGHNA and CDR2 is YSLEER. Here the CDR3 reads CASSQDTTRGADTQYF. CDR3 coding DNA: TGCGCCAGCAGCCAAGATACTACGCGGGGGGCAGATACGCAGTATTTT.

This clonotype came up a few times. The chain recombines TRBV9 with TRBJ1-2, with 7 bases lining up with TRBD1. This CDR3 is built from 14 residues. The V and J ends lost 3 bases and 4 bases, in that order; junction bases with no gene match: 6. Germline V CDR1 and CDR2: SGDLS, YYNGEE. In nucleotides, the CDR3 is TGTGCCAGCAGCGCCCGACAGGGCCTCTATGGCTACACCTTC. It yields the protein CASSARQGLYGYTF. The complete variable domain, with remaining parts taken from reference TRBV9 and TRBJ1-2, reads DSGVTQTPKHLITATGQRVTLRCSPRSGDLSVYWYQQSLDQGLQFLIQYYNGEERAKGNILERFSAQQFPDLHSELNLSSLELGDSALYFCASSARQGLYGYTFGSGTRLTVV.

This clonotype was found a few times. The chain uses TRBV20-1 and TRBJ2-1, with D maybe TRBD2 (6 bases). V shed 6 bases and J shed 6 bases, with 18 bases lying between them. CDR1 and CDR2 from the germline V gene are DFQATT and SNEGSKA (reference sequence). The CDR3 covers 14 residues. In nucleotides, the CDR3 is TGCAGTGCAACTGGAGGGATGGGTAGCAATGAGCAGTTCTTC. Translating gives CSATGGMGSNEQFF.

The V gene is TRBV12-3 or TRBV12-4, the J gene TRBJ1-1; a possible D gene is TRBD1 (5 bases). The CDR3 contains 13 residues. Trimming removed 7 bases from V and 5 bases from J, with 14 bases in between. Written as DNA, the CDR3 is TGTGCCAGCACCGGGATTGGGGGTACTGAAGCTTTCTTT. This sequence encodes CASTGIGGTEAFF.

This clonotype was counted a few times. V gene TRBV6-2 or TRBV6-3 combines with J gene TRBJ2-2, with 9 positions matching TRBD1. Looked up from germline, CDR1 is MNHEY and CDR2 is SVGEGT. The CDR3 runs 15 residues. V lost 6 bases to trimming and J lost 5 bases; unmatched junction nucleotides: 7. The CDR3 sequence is CASRHTGGPTGELFF. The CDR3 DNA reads TGTGCCAGCAGGCATACAGGGGGCCCGACCGGGGAGCTGTTTTTT.